The 5 T cell receptor beta chains presented below share a single source sample, sequenced in a study of blood T cell repertoires in COVID-19. The table came from immunoSEQ multiplex PCR; TCRdb's copy has only in-frame clones and leaves some out. The sample yields some 300,000 clones, around 90% seen once. The sequenced sample was peripheral blood. Receptor source: a man between 18 and 29 years old with active or convalescent COVID-19.

For the CDR3, the DNA is TGTGCCAGCAGTCCCGAGCCCTACAATGAGCAGTTCTTC. Residues: CASSPEPYNEQFF. This chain connects TRBV7-3 to TRBJ2-1; no reliable D call. Germline loops: CDR1 SGHTA, CDR2 FQGTGA. Trimming removed 6 bases from V and 2 bases from J, with 8 bases in between. CDR3 length: 13 residues.

This clone was observed once. V is TRBV19 and J is TRBJ2-5; 9 positions agree with TRBD1. Germline V gene data show CDR1 as LNHDA and CDR2 as SQIVND (reference sequence). J lost 3 bases, V lost 4 bases, and 9 bases had no gene match. The CDR3 covers 16 residues. The CDR3 is CASSRNRGRDKETQYF. The CDR3 DNA sequence: TGTGCCAGTAGTAGGAACAGGGGGCGCGATAAAGAGACCCAGTACTTC.

The V gene is TRBV11-2, the J gene TRBJ1-1; D remains unclear. Germline CDR1 and CDR2: SGHAT and FQNNGV. The CDR3 is made up of 13 amino acids. V was trimmed by 5 bases and J by 11 bases, leaving 18 bases between them. The CDR3 bases are TGTGCCAGCAGCCCTAGGAGCCAACTCGGGGCTTTCTTT. Its translation is CASSPRSQLGAFF.

As for this clone: An end of the junction does not agree with germline; a read error may underlie this. The V call is TRBV5-3, the J call TRBJ1-2; D gene uncertain. TRBV5-3 falls under the ORF class, with uncertain function. The CDR3 runs to 10 residues. The CDR3 is CARSLITDIF. The CDR3 nucleotides are TGTGCCAGAAGCTTAATTACAGATATCTTC.

The gene calls are TRBV19 and TRBJ2-7; 9 bases fit TRBD1. This CDR3 is 16 amino acids long. Germline values: CDR1 LNHDA, CDR2 SQIVND (reference sequence). V lost 0 bases to trimming and J lost 5 bases; unmatched junction nucleotides: 8. In DNA, the CDR3 is TGTGCCAGTAGTATAGATCTGCGGACAGGGGTCAACGAGCAGTACTTC. This encodes CASSIDLRTGVNEQYF.